This TCR beta chain was sequenced for a study of CD8 T cells in ankylosing spondylitis (dated by TCRdb to 2015 to 2018). Background on the whole study: To find TCR variants linked to disease, the study profiled T cell receptor beta repertoires in ankylosing spondylitis patients and healthy donors. The whole study cohort included about a hundred healthy donors and about two dozen ankylosing spondylitis patients. Peripheral blood samples were taken, and synovial fluid was additionally collected from ankylosing spondylitis patients. What the study reported, not specific to this receptor: A TCR beta motif of 8 or 9 highly homologous amino acid variants appeared characteristic of blood from ankylosing spondylitis patients. The disease-linked clones had a CD8+ phenotype and were found at relatively low frequencies in peripheral blood. Some of the motif variants had been reported before in the synovial fluid and blood of reactive arthritis patients, a finding that suggests common disease-initiation mechanisms. The disease-linked clones were reported as significantly enriched in matched synovial fluid samples from ankylosing spondylitis patients.

This clonotype has only a few counts. Its antigen remains undetermined. No much larger clonotype is one base removed from it; base qualities were not supplied. The instrument given in TCRdb is Illumina HiSeq 2500. Quantitative 5'-RACE with molecular barcodes was the method used to prepare the TCR beta libraries. In the authors' own workflow: A new computational method based on a probabilistic model of VDJ rearrangement was used to identify disease-linked TCR variants. TCRdb reanalyzed the raw reads on its own, using fastp at Q25 for trimming and MiXCR for clone calling, and kept in-frame beta chains. Each CDR3 protein gets just one entry, which takes the most common genes and DNA from the rows behind it. The V and J calls come from TCRdb's annotation, not from the publication. A total of more than 600,000 distinct CDR3 sequences appear in this sample, around a fifth of them only once. The ten largest clonotypes hold under 20% of the sample.

V loses 5 bases of germline sequence and J loses 4 bases, and the interval between the two ends is 7 bases. The CDR3 has 12 amino acids, counting the end cysteine and phenylalanine. Just the 36-base CDR3 DNA is kept, in frame starting at base 1. What was sequenced was blood, either unsorted or a sorted T cell fraction (not recorded which). The origin of this receptor is a male donor with ankylosing spondylitis. This sequence uses TRBV12-3 or TRBV12-4 and TRBJ2-3, with no reliable assignment of the D segment. In nucleotide form, the sequence is TGTGCCAGCAGTGAGGTGCCAGATACGCAGTATTTT. Its translation reads: CASSEVPDTQYF.